This T cell receptor (beta chain) was sequenced in a study of T cell responses to AZD1222 COVID-19 vaccine. Notes on the study in general: Dominant CD4 TCR responses targeted spike regions 160-218 and 743-854.

For this clone: Antigen specificity is unknown.

Some clones are missing from TCRdb's copy, which holds only in-frame ones; the method was immunoSEQ multiplex PCR. The repertoire holds tens of thousands of clones, with around 93% as singletons. The germline V gene has CDR1 LNHDA and CDR2 SQIVND (reference sequence). This CDR3 is built from 15 residues. Trimming took 3 bases from V and 2 from J, leaving 14 bases between them. The material sequenced was peripheral blood, taken 28 days after the second AZD1222 dose. This sequence was found in an adult who received the AZD1222 COVID-19 vaccine. The V gene is TRBV19, the J gene TRBJ2-7; maybe TRBD2 (6 bases). CDR3 region: CASSILGGYTYEQYF. The CDR3 DNA reads as TGTGCCAGTAGTATCCTGGGGGGATATACCTACGAGCAGTACTTC.